Listed below are T cell receptor beta chains from one sample, sequenced in a study of cytomegalovirus exposure and HLA in healthy donors. Some clones are missing from TCRdb's copy, which holds only in-frame ones; the method was immunoSEQ multiplex PCR. The profile shows about 170,000 clones, roughly 84% of them singletons. Sequenced sample: PBMCs. These TCRs come from a man aged 25 to 45 in good health and CMV-seropositive. Both conserved end residues are part of each CDR3. Fields, in order: V gene, clone size, J gene, D gene, CDR3 protein, CDR3 DNA. A D gene is named only where the DNA matches it firmly. Only some rows state a clone size, as once, few, many or a class for expanded clones.

>TRBV7-9|NA|TRBJ2-5|NA
CASSLDPDQETQYF
TGTGCCAGCAGCTTAGACCCGGACCAAGAGACCCAGTACTTC
>TRBV7-6|NA|TRBJ2-5|NA
CASSLASSRVETQYF
TGTGCCAGCAGCTTAGCGTCGTCCAGGGTGGAGACCCAGTACTTC
>TRBV5-8|NA|TRBJ1-5|TRBD1
CASEKKGAGNQPQHF
TGTGCCAGCGAGAAAAAGGGGGCTGGCAATCAGCCCCAGCATTTT
>TRBV21-1|NA|TRBJ2-1|NA
CASSKARLPEQFF
TGTGCCAGCAGCAAAGCGCGGTTGCCTGAGCAGTTCTTC
>TRBV4-3|NA|TRBJ2-3|TRBD2
CASSQSPGLAGGPSSDTQYF
TGCGCCAGCAGCCAAAGTCCGGGACTAGCGGGAGGGCCTAGTTCAGATACGCAGTATTTT
>TRBV4-3|NA|TRBJ1-5|NA
CASSQIYSNQPQHF
TGCGCCAGCAGCCAAATCTATAGCAATCAGCCCCAGCATTTT
>TRBV29-1|NA|TRBJ2-7|NA
CSVDTGPSHAEQYF
TGCAGCGTAGATACAGGACCTTCTCACGCCGAGCAGTACTTC
>TRBV29-1|few|TRBJ2-2|NA
CSAPVRGGDTGELFF
TGCAGCGCCCCCGTGAGGGGGGGGGACACCGGGGAGCTGTTTTTT
>TRBV4-3|NA|TRBJ2-3|NA
CASSQDVPGGTDTQYF
TGCGCCAGCAGCCAAGATGTTCCTGGGGGGACAGATACGCAGTATTTT
>TRBV10-3|NA|TRBJ1-5|NA
CAISEDGRANQPQHF
TGTGCCATCAGTGAGGATGGCAGGGCCAATCAGCCCCAGCATTTT
>TRBV5-4|NA|TRBJ2-3|TRBD1
CASSRTGTGATDTQYF
TGTGCCAGCAGCCGCACCGGGACAGGGGCCACCGATACGCAGTATTTT